This TCR beta chain was identified during a study of T cells of healthy individuals. TCRdb re-called the 5' RACE reads through MiXCR, storing one row per CDR3 protein. The sample has over 95,000 distinct CDR3 sequences; 17% are singletons. V was clipped by 11 bases and J by 1 base, with 11 bases between them. The CDR3 consists of 13 residues. Germline CDR1 is LNHDA and CDR2 is SQIVND (reference sequence). This receptor was taken from a human donor in good health. The chain carries TRBV19 and TRBJ2-2; D is perhaps TRBD2 (5 bases). This chain's CDR3 is CAAMEENTGELFF. The DNA of the CDR3 is TGTGCCGCCATGGAGGAGAACACCGGGGAGCTGTTTTTT. Combining the CDR3 with reference TRBV19 and TRBJ2-2 gives the whole variable domain DGGITQSPKYLFRKEGQNVTLSCEQNLNHDAMYWYRQDPGQGLRLIYYSQIVNDFQKGDIAEGYSVSREKKESFPLTVTSAQKNPTAFYLCAAMEENTGELFFGEGSRLTVL.